The 23 T cell receptor beta chains below all came from one sample that was sequenced in a study of OX40 agonist ivuxolimab in advanced cancers. Generated by immunoSEQ multiplex PCR, the TCRdb table keeps only in-frame clones and is missing some. The sample shows some 41,000 clones, 90% of them seen only once. Sequencing was performed on CD4+ or CD8+ T cells sorted from blood, taken in a trial of the OX40 agonist ivuxolimab. Receptor source: an adult with an advanced solid tumor such as melanoma, head and neck, liver or kidney cancer.

The chain couples TRBV5-4 to TRBJ2-5; the match to TRBD2 covers 9 bases. This CDR3 has 15 amino acids. After removal of 1 base from V and 5 bases from J, the junction contained 6 bases not matched to a gene. Germline V gene lookup returns CDR1 SGHNT and CDR2 YYREEE (reference sequence). CDR3 DNA: TGTGCCAGCAGCTTGACTGCGGGAGGGAGGGAGACCCAGTACTTC. Encoded protein: CASSLTAGGRETQYF. The whole variable domain, filled in from reference TRBV5-4 and TRBJ2-5, reads ETGVTQSPTHLIKTRGQQVTLRCSSQSGHNTVSWYQQALGQGPQFIFQYYREEENGRGNFPPRFSGLQFPNYSSELNVNALELDDSALYLCASSLTAGGRETQYFGPGTRLLVL.

V gene TRBV7-9 combines with J gene TRBJ2-1, with D possibly being TRBD1 (5 bases). The V gene lost 1 base and the J gene lost 9 bases, with 7 bases spanning the gap. The CDR3 is 12 residues long. Germline values: CDR1 SEHNR, CDR2 FQNEAQ (reference sequence). The CDR3 bases are TGTGCCAGCAGCTTAGTAGGGGCTGAGCAGTTCTTC. Its protein is CASSLVGAEQFF.

The rearrangement uses TRBV28 and TRBJ2-7; possibly TRBD1 or TRBD2 for D (5 bases each). Trimming shortened V by 6 bases and J by 0 bases, and 15 bases separated the two germline ends. The CDR3 extends over 15 amino acids. Germline CDR1 is MDHEN and CDR2 is SYDVKM. CDR3 loop: CASSSGPPRSYEQYF. Here the CDR3 DNA reads TGTGCCAGCAGCTCGGGACCCCCCCGCTCCTACGAGCAGTACTTC.

The rearrangement uses TRBV28 and TRBJ2-7; 8 bases are shared with TRBD2. J was trimmed by 0 bases and V by 3 bases; bases with no gene match: 7. The germline V gene encodes CDR1 MDHEN and CDR2 SYDVKM. The CDR3 has 16 residues. As DNA, the CDR3 is TGTGCCAGCAGTTTTCAGCCCAGCGGGAGCTCCTACGAGCAGTACTTC. This gives the protein CASSFQPSGSSYEQYF. Filled out from reference TRBV28 and TRBJ2-7, the complete variable domain reads DVKVTQSSRYLVKRTGEKVFLECVQDMDHENMFWYRQDPGLGLRLIYFSYDVKMKEKGDIPEGYSVSREKKERFSLILESASTNQTSMYLCASSFQPSGSSYEQYFGPGTRLTVT.

V usage is TRBV30 and J usage is TRBJ2-1; TRBD1 matches at 10 bases. There are 15 residues in the CDR3. Looked up from germline, CDR1 is GTSNPN and CDR2 is SVGIG (reference sequence). The J segment lost 2 bases and the V segment lost 2 bases, leaving 3 bases of the junction unmatched. DNA for the CDR3: TGTGCCTGGAGTCCAGGGACAGGGGCCTACAATGAGCAGTTCTTC. This codes for CAWSPGTGAYNEQFF.

This sequence joins TRBV7-6 and TRBJ2-2; the match to TRBD2 covers 10 bases. Germline-derived CDR1 and CDR2 are SGHVS and FNYEAQ. V lost 5 bases to trimming and J lost 7 bases; unmatched junction nucleotides: 25. The CDR3 totals 21 residues. In DNA, the CDR3 is TGTGCCAGCAGCCCCGACCGCCGGACGGCCTCTAGCGGGAGATTCCACGGGGAGCTGTTTTTT. Its translation is CASSPDRRTASSGRFHGELFF.

The chain couples TRBV9 to TRBJ2-5; D unresolved. V was shortened by 0 bases and J by 4 bases, with 10 bases between the two germline ends. This CDR3 has 14 amino acids. Germline values: CDR1 SGDLS, CDR2 YYNGEE. The CDR3 is CASSVVSGGETQYF. As DNA, the CDR3 is TGTGCCAGCAGCGTAGTGTCGGGCGGAGAGACCCAGTACTTC.

The rearrangement joins TRBV5-6 to TRBJ2-7, with 8 nucleotides matching TRBD1. Trimming took 3 bases from V and 0 from J; bases not matched to a gene: 17. Germline V lookup: CDR1 SGHDT, CDR2 YYEEEE. The CDR3 totals 19 residues. DNA of the CDR3: TGTGCCAGCAGCTCCGGACGCGGACAGGGATACCAATTCTCCTACGAGCAGTACTTC. Its protein product is CASSSGRGQGYQFSYEQYF.

The chain employs TRBV27 and TRBJ2-7, with D uncertain. Germline-derived CDR1 and CDR2 are MNHEY and SMNVEV (reference sequence). V lost 4 bases to trimming and J lost 2 bases, with 9 bases between them. CDR3 size: 13 residues. The CDR3 DNA reads as TGTGCCAGCAGTTCCCACTCCGCCTACGAGCAGTACTTC. Protein sequence: CASSSHSAYEQYF.

The gene calls are TRBV9 and TRBJ1-1, with 10 bases aligning to TRBD1. The germline gives CDR1 SGDLS, CDR2 YYNGEE. V was clipped by 3 bases and J by 5 bases; unmatched bases: 7. The CDR3 sequence is 15 residues long. The chain's CDR3 is CASSARQGAGTEAFF. Here the CDR3 DNA reads TGTGCCAGCAGCGCCCGACAGGGGGCAGGTACTGAAGCTTTCTTT.

The chain is built from TRBV15 and TRBJ1-5; TRBD1 is a possible D gene (6 bases). The germline V and J ends were trimmed by 1 base and 5 bases, with 12 bases remaining between them. Germline lookup yields CDR1 LNHNV and CDR2 YYDKDF (reference sequence). This CDR3 spans 15 amino acids. The DNA of the CDR3 is TGTGCCACCAGCAGAGCGGGCAAGGGGGATCAGCCCCAGCATTTT. Its translation: CATSRAGKGDQPQHF.

The V call is TRBV28, the J call TRBJ2-7; 8 bases map to TRBD1. V shed 5 bases, J shed 6 bases, and the junction held 6 bases outside the gene matches. CDR3 length equals 13 residues. Germline V gene sequence: CDR1 MDHEN, CDR2 SYDVKM. The CDR3 nucleotides read TGTGCCAGCAGTCAGGGGGCGCGTGTCGAGCAGTACTTC. Translation gives CASSQGARVEQYF.

The J gene is TRBJ1-4, the V gene TRBV5-4, with D maybe TRBD1 (5 bases). Germline values: CDR1 SGHNT, CDR2 YYREEE (reference sequence). There are 14 residues in the CDR3. V lost 2 bases, J lost 4 bases, and 9 bases lay in between. The CDR3 spells CASSFQGNNEKLFF. CDR3 coding DNA: TGTGCCAGCAGCTTTCAGGGCAATAATGAAAAACTGTTTTTT.

The genes are TRBV10-3 and TRBJ2-1, with D perhaps given as TRBD1 or TRBD2 (5 bases each). Between the trimmed V and J ends, which lost 5 bases and 12 bases, there was a span of 14 bases. Germline loops: CDR1 ENHRY, CDR2 SYGVKD. This CDR3 is built from 12 residues. CDR3 in amino acids: CAISPGPPGQFF. The CDR3 DNA reads as TGTGCCATCAGTCCGGGACCCCCGGGGCAGTTCTTC.

The rearrangement joins TRBV19 to TRBJ2-7; tentative D call: TRBD1 (6 bases). The V end was cut by 5 bases, the J end by 5 bases, with 19 bases between. The CDR3 runs to 15 residues. Germline values: CDR1 LNHDA, CDR2 SQIVND (reference sequence). This chain's CDR3 is CASSSGRTVSHEQYF. As DNA, the CDR3 is TGTGCCAGTAGTTCCGGGCGGACAGTTTCTCACGAGCAGTACTTC.

The chain uses TRBV6-1 and TRBJ2-7; D unclear. V lost 4 bases and J 6 bases, leaving 16 bases between the germline ends. CDR3 size: 14 residues. Germline V gene lookup returns CDR1 MNHNS and CDR2 SASEGT. CDR3 region: CASSAKTEAFEQYF. The CDR3 bases are TGTGCCAGCAGTGCGAAGACTGAGGCCTTCGAGCAGTACTTC.

The rearrangement links TRBV18 to TRBJ2-1, with D unresolved. V was pared by 0 bases and J by 8 bases, with 8 bases between. Germline V gene data show CDR1 as KGHSH and CDR2 as LQKENI. This CDR3 has 13 residues. This chain's CDR3 is CASSPPGSHEQFF. The CDR3 DNA reads TGTGCCAGCTCACCACCCGGTTCCCATGAGCAGTTCTTC.

The chain uses TRBV20-1 and TRBJ2-5; D ambiguous. In germline, CDR1 is DFQATT, CDR2 SNEGSKA (reference sequence). V lost 5 bases, J lost 13 bases, and 11 bases lay in between. The CDR3 sequence is 9 residues long. The CDR3 DNA is TGCAGTGCTTTCGGATTCCCGTACTTC. Translating it yields CSAFGFPYF.

Only one count was recorded for this clone. The chain combines TRBV6-5 with TRBJ2-7; possible D gene TRBD2, 7 bases. This CDR3 comprises 14 residues. The V end lost 7 bases, the J end lost 5 bases, and 18 bases lay between the germline ends. Germline CDR1 and CDR2: MNHEY and SVGAGI. This chain's CDR3 is CASTPRGRDNEQYF. Written as DNA, the CDR3 is TGTGCCAGCACCCCGAGGGGGAGGGACAACGAGCAGTACTTC.

The chain carries TRBV30 and TRBJ2-2; TRBD2 is a possible D gene (6 bases). Looked up from germline, CDR1 is GTSNPN and CDR2 is SVGIG (reference sequence). V gave up 5 bases and J gave up 6 bases, with 19 bases separating them. This CDR3 has 15 residues. The CDR3 nucleotides are TGTGCCTGGTCCCGTCTGCTAGCGTCATCCGGGGAGCTGTTTTTT. Protein product: CAWSRLLASSGELFF.

The rearrangement links TRBV7-2 to TRBJ2-3; possibly TRBD2 for D (6 bases). Trimming left V 0 bases short and J 6 bases short, with 10 bases between. Germline CDR1 SGHTA, CDR2 FQGNSA. The CDR3 is made up of 14 amino acids. CDR3 region: CASSLAPAGDTQYF. The CDR3, as DNA: TGTGCCAGCAGCTTAGCGCCGGCGGGGGATACGCAGTATTTT. The full variable domain, with the rest looked up from reference TRBV7-2 and TRBJ2-3, is GAGVSQSPSNKVTEKGKDVELRCDPISGHTALYWYRQSLGQGLEFLIYFQGNSAPDKSGLPSDRFSAERTGGSVSTLTIQRTQQEDSAVYLCASSLAPAGDTQYFGPGTRLTVL.

The chain carries TRBV10-3 and TRBJ1-2; 9 bases are shared with TRBD1. The trim removed 0 bases at V and 8 bases at J, leaving 7 bases unmatched. The germline V gene has CDR1 ENHRY and CDR2 SYGVKD. The CDR3 consists of 15 residues. CDR3 coding DNA: TGTGCCATCAGTGAGTCACAGGGGGCGGCAGAGGGCTACACCTTC. It encodes CAISESQGAAEGYTF.

In regard to this clone: Other DNA sequences from this sample encode an identical CDR3 as well. The V and J genes are TRBV28 and TRBJ1-5, with D possibly matching TRBD1 (5 bases). Trimming stripped 3 bases from V and 4 bases from J, with 13 bases between. The CDR3 spans 15 residues. Per the germline V gene, CDR1 is MDHEN and CDR2 is SYDVKM. CDR3 loop: CASSLVGQGNQPQHF. The CDR3 DNA follows: TGTGCCAGCAGTTTGGTTGGGCAGGGAAATCAGCCCCAGCATTTT.